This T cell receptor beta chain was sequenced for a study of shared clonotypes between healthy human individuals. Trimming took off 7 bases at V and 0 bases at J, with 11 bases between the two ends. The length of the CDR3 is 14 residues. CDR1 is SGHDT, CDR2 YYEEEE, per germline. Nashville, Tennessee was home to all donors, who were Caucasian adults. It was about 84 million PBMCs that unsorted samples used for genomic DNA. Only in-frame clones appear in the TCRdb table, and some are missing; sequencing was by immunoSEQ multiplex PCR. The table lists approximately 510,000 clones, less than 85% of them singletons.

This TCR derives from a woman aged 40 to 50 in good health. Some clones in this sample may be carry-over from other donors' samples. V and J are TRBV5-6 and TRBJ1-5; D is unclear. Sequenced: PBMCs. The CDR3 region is CASGLAFSNQPQHF. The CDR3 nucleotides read TGTGCCAGCGGTCTGGCATTTAGCAATCAGCCCCAGCATTTT.